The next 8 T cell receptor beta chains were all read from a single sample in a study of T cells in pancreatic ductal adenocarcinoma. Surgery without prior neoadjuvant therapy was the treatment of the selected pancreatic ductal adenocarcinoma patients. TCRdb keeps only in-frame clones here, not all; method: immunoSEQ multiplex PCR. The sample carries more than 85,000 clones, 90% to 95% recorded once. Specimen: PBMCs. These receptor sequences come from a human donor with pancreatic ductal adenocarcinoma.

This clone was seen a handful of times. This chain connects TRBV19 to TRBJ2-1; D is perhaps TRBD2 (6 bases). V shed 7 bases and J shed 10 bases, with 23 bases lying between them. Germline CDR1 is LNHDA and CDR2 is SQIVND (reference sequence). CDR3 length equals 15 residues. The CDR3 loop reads CASTYAGQAGMEQFF. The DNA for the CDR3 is TGTGCCAGTACTTATGCGGGGCAGGCGGGCATGGAGCAGTTCTTC.

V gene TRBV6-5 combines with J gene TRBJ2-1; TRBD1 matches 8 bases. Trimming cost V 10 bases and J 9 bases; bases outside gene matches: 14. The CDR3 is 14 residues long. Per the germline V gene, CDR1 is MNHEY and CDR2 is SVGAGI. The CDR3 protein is CATTLRGPMAEQFF. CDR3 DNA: TGTGCCACCACACTCAGGGGGCCGATGGCTGAGCAGTTCTTC.

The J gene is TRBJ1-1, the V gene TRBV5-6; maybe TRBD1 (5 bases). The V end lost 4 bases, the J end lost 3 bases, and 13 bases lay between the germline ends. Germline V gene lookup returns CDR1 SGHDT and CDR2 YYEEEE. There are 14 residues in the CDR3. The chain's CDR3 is CASSPQGRHTEAFF. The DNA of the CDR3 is TGTGCCAGCAGCCCTCAGGGAAGGCACACTGAAGCTTTCTTT.

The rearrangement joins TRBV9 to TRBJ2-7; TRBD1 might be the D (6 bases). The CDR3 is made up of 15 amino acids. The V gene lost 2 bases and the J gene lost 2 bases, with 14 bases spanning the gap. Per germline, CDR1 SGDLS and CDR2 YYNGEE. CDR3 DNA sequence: TGTGCCAGCAGCGTCCGGGACACTATAACCTACGAGCAGTACTTC. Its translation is CASSVRDTITYEQYF.

As DNA, the CDR3 is TGTGCCAGCAGCTTTTACGGAGCTGAATATGGCTACACCTTC. The encoded protein is CASSFYGAEYGYTF. V and J are TRBV7-9 and TRBJ1-2, with D unclear. The germline V and J ends were trimmed by 3 bases and 5 bases, with 13 bases remaining between them. This CDR3 has 14 amino acids. CDR1 and CDR2 from the germline V gene are SEHNR and FQNEAQ (reference sequence). The full variable domain, its missing parts supplied by reference TRBV7-9 and TRBJ1-2, is DTGVSQNPRHKITKRGQNVTFRCDPISEHNRLYWYRQTLGQGPEFLTYFQNEAQLEKSRLLSDRFSAERPKGSFSTLEIQRTEQGDSAMYLCASSFYGAEYGYTFGSGTRLTVV.

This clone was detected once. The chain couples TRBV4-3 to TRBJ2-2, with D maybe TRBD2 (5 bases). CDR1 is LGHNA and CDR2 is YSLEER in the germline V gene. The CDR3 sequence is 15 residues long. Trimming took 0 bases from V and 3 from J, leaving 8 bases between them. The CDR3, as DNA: TGCGCCAGCAGCCAAGAAGGAGGATACACCGGGGAGCTGTTTTTT. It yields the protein CASSQEGGYTGELFF.

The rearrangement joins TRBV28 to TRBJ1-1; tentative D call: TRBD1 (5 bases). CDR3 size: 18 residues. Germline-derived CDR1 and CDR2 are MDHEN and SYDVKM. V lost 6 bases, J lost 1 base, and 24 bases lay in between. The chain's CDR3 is CASSRIKGAGPKNTEAFF. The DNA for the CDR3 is TGTGCCAGCAGCCGCATAAAAGGTGCGGGACCGAAGAACACTGAAGCTTTCTTT.

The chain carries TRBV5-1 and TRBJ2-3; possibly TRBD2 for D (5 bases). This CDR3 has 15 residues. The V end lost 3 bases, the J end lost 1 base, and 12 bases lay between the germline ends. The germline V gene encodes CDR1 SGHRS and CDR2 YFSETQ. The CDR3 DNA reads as TGCGCCAGCAGCTCTGGTAGCGACCGCACAGATACGCAGTATTTT. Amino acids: CASSSGSDRTDTQYF. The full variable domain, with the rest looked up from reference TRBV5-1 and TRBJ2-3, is KAGVTQTPRYLIKTRGQQVTLSCSPISGHRSVSWYQQTPGQGLQFLFEYFSETQRNKGNFPGRFSGRQFSNSRSEMNVSTLELGDSALYLCASSSGSDRTDTQYFGPGTRLTVL.